Listed below are T cell receptor beta chains from one sample, sequenced in a study of preoperative IRX-2 immunotherapy in early breast cancer. Assay used: immunoSEQ multiplex PCR; TCRdb lists only in-frame clones, some missing. The table records tens of thousands of clones, 80% to 90% of them present only once. This specimen was lymph node tissue, taken after IRX-2 immunotherapy. The receptors originated from a human donor with breast cancer. Each CDR3 is given with its conserved first and last residue. A D gene is named only where the DNA matches it firmly. Where a row states a size, it is once, few, many or the class of an expanded clone; other rows omit it.

cdr3_nt cdr3_aa clone_size v_call d_call j_call
TGTGCCAGCAGTACCTCATTGTATAGCTCCTATAATTCACCCCTCCACTTT CASSTSLYSSYNSPLHF . TRBV6-8 . TRBJ1-6
TGTGCCATCAGCCGGGACAACTACGAGCAGTACTTC CAISRDNYEQYF once TRBV6-8 . TRBJ2-7
TGTGCCAGCATCCCGACGCGGGGCGCCCACAATGAGCAGTTCTTC CASIPTRGAHNEQFF . TRBV11-3 . TRBJ2-1
TGTGCCAGCAGCTTAGTTGTTATCACTGAAGCTTTCTTT CASSLVVITEAFF . TRBV7-4 . TRBJ1-1
TGTGCCAGCTCACCTAGCGGGGGGCTCTACGAGCAGTACTTC CASSPSGGLYEQYF . TRBV18 TRBD2 TRBJ2-7
TGTGCCAGCAGTTACGCCACTAGCACAGATACGCAGTATTTT CASSYATSTDTQYF few TRBV6-8 . TRBJ2-3
TGTGCCAGCAGTCCTTATACGCCGGGGGTAGGAAATTCACCCCTCCACTTT CASSPYTPGVGNSPLHF few TRBV28 . TRBJ1-6
TGTGCCAGCAAGTCAGTATTTGCCGCGGAGTCCTATGGCTACACCTTC CASKSVFAAESYGYTF . TRBV6-8 . TRBJ1-2
TGTGCCAGCAGTACAACCGGGGGGACCGGGGAGCTGTTTTTT CASSTTGGTGELFF . TRBV28 TRBD2 TRBJ2-2
TGTGCCAGCAGCCTCAGGGGCCAGCCCCAGCATTTT CASSLRGQPQHF few TRBV6-7 . TRBJ1-5
TGTGCCAGTAGTGACAGGGGAAAGGGGGCCAACGTCCTGACTTTC CASSDRGKGANVLTF . TRBV19 TRBD1 TRBJ2-6
TGCGCCAGCAGCTTGGTGAACCAGGCGGGAGATACGCAGTATTTT CASSLVNQAGDTQYF . TRBV5-1 . TRBJ2-3
TGCGCCAGCAGAACGGGGGGTAGCTCCTACGAGCAGTACTTC CASRTGGSSYEQYF . TRBV5-1 TRBD2 TRBJ2-7
TGTGCCAGCAGCGAGACGGGGGCATTTAACTATGGCTACACCTTC CASSETGAFNYGYTF . TRBV6-8 . TRBJ1-2
TGTGCCAGCAGCAGAAGGTCAGGGAGTGAAAAACTGTTTTTT CASSRRSGSEKLFF few TRBV11-3 . TRBJ1-4
TGTGCCAGTAGTATATCACTAGCGAGTGAGACCCAGTACTTC CASSISLASETQYF . TRBV19 TRBD2 TRBJ2-5